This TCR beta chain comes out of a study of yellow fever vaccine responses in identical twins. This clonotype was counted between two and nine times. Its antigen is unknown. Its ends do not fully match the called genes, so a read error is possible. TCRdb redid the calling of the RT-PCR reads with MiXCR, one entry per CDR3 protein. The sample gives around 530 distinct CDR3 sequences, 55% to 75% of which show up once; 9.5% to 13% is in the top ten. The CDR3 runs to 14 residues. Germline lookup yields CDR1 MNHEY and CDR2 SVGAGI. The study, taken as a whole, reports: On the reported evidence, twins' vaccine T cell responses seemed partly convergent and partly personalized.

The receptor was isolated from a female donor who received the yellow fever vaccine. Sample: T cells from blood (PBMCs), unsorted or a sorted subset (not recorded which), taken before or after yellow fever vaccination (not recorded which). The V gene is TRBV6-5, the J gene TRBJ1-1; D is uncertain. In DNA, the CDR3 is TGTGCCAGCAGTTACTCGAGCGGTAACACTGAAGTTTTCTTT. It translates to CASSYSSGNTEVFF.